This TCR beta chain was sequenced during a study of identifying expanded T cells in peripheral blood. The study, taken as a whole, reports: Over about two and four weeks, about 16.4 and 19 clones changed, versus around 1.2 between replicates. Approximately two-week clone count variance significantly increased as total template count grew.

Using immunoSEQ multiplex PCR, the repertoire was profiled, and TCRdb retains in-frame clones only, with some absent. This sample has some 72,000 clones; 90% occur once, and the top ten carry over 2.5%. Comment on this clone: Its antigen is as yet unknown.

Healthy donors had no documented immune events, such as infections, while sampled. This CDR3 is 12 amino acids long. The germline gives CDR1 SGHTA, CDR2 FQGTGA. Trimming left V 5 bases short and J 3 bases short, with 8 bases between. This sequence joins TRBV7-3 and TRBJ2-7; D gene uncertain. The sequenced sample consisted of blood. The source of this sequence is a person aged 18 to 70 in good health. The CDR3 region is CASSPQDYEQYF. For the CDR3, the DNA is TGTGCCAGCAGCCCCCAGGACTACGAGCAGTACTTC.